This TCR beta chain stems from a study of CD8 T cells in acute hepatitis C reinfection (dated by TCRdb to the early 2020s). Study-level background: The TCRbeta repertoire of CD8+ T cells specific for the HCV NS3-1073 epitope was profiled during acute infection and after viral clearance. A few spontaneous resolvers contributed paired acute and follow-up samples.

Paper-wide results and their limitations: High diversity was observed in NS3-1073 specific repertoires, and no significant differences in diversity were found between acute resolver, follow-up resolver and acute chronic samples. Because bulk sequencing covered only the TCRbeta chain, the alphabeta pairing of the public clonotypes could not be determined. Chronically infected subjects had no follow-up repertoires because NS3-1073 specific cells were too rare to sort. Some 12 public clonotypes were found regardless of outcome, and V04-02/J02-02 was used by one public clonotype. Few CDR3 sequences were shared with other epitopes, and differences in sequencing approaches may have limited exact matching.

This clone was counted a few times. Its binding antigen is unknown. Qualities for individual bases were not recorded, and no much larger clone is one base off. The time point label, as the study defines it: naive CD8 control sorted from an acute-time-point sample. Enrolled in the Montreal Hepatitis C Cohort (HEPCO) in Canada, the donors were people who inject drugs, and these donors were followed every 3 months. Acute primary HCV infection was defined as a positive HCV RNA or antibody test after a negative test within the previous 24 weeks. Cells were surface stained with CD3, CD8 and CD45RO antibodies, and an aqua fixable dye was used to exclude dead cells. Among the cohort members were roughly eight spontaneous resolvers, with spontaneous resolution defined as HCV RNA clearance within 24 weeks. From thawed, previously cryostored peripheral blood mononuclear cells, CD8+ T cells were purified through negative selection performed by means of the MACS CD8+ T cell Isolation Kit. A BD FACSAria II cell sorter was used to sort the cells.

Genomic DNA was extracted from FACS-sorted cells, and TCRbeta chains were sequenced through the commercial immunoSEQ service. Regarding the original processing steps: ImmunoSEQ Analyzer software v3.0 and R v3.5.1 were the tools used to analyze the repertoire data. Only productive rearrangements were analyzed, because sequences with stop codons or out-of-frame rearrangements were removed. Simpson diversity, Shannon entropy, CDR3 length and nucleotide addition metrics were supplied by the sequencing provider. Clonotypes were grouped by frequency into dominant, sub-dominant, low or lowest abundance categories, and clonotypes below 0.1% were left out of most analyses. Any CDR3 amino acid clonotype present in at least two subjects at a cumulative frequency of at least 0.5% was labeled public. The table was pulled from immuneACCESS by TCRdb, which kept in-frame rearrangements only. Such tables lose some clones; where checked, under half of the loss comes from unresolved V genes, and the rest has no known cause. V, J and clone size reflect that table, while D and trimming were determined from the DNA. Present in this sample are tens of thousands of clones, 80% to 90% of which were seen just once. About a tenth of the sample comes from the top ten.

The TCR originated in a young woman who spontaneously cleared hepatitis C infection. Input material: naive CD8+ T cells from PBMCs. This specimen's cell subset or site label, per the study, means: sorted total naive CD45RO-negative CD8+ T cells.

The CDR3 is CASSQVGYRSAGNTIYF. The bases read TGCGCCAGCAGCCAAGTGGGTTACAGGTCTGCTGGAAACACCATATATTTT. The chain links TRBV4-1 with TRBJ1-3, with TRBD1 perhaps the D gene, on 5 matching bases. V loses 1 base, J loses 2 bases, and the germline ends lie 15 bases apart. The germline V gene sets CDR1 to MGHRA and CDR2 to YSYEKL. The CDR3 contains 17 residues, cysteine and phenylalanine counted. The read is trimmed to its CDR3 DNA, 51 bases read in frame from base 1.